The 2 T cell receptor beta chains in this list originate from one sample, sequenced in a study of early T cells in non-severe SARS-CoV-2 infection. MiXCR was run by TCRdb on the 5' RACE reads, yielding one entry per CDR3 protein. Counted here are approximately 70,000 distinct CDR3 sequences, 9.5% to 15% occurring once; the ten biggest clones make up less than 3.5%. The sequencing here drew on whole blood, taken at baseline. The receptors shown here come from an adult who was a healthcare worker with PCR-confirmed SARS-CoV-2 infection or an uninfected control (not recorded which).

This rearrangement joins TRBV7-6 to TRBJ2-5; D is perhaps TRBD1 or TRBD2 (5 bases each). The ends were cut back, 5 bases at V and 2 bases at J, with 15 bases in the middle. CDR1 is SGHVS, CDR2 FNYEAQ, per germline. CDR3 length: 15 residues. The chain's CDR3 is CASSPQPGRQETQYF. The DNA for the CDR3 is TGTGCCAGCAGCCCCCAGCCGGGACGACAAGAGACCCAGTACTTC.

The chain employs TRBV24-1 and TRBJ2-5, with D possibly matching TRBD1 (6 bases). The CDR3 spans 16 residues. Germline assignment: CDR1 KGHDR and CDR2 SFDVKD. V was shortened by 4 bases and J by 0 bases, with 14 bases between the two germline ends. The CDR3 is CATSEPRGPYQETQYF. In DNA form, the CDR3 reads TGTGCCACCAGTGAGCCCAGGGGACCCTACCAAGAGACCCAGTACTTC.